This T cell receptor beta chain stems from a study of cytomegalovirus exposure and HLA in healthy donors. General observations from the study: Among TCR beta chains, those listed as cytomegalovirus-associated numbered about 150. TCR sequences were mostly rare, though some public TCRs occurred in many donors.

Worth noting for this clone: The antigen remains undetermined.

J lost 7 bases, V lost 2 bases, and 4 bases had no gene match. This CDR3 is 14 amino acids long. Germline-derived CDR1 and CDR2 are MNHEY and SVGAGI. Method: immunoSEQ multiplex PCR; TCRdb's copy keeps in-frame clones and lacks some. The sample has over 200,000 clones, over 65% seen once; the top ten hold roughly 6%. The sample was PBMCs. The J gene is TRBJ2-1, the V gene TRBV6-5, with TRBD2 matching over 8 bases. The receptor was derived from a young woman in good health and CMV-seronegative. This chain's CDR3 is CASSYDGGVNEQFF. CDR3 sequence (DNA): TGTGCCAGCAGTTACGACGGGGGGGTGAATGAGCAGTTCTTC.